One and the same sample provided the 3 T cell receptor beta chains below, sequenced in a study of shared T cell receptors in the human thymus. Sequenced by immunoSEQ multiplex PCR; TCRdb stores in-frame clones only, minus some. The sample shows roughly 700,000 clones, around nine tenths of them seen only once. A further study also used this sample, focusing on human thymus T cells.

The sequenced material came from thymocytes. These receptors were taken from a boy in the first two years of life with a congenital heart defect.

In DNA form, the CDR3 reads TGTGCCAGCAGCTCCCCGATAACAGGGTATAACACTGAAGCTTTCTTT. Protein sequence: CASSSPITGYNTEAFF. The rearrangement links TRBV7-2 to TRBJ1-1, with a possible D match to TRBD1 (6 bases). The CDR3 consists of 16 residues. V lost 4 bases to trimming and J lost 2 bases, with 17 bases between them. Germline CDR1 reads SGHTA; CDR2 reads FQGNSA.

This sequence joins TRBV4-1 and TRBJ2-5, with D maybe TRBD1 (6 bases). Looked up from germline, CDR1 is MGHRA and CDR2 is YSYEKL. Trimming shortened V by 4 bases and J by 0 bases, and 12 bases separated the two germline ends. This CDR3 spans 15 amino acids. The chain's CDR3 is CASSRGDIHQETQYF. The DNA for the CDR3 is TGCGCCAGCAGCCGAGGGGACATCCACCAAGAGACCCAGTACTTC.

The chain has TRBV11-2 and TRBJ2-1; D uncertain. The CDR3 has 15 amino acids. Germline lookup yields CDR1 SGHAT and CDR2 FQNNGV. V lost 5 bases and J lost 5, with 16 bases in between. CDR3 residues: CASSPERNPDNEQFF. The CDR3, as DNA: TGTGCCAGCAGCCCTGAACGTAACCCGGACAATGAGCAGTTCTTC. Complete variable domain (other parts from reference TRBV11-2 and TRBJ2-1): EAGVAQSPRYKIIEKRQSVAFWCNPISGHATLYWYQQILGQGPKLLIQFQNNGVVDDSQLPKDRFSAERLKGVDSTLKIQPAKLEDSAVYLCASSPERNPDNEQFFGPGTRLTVL.